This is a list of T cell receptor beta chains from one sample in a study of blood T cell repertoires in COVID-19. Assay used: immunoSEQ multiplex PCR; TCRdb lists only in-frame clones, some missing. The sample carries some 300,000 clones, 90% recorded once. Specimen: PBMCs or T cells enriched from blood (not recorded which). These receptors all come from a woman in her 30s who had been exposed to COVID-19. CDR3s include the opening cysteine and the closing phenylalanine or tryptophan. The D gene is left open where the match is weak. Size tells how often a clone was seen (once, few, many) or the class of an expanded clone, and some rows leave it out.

DNA: TGCGCCAGCAGCCAAGCACCGGGTGGGAGGGTATTGCTAAATAATTCACCCCTCCACTTT
CDR3: CASSQAPGGRVLLNNSPLHF
size: -
length: 20
D: -
J: TRBJ1-6
V: TRBV4-1

DNA: TGTGCCAGCAGAGCCCGGGACTCCCGGATTAGCACAGATACGCAGTATTTT
CDR3: CASRARDSRISTDTQYF
size: once
length: 17
D: -
J: TRBJ2-3
V: TRBV2

DNA: TGTGCCAGCAGCCCCGGGACAGGCGAATACGAGCAGTACTTC
CDR3: CASSPGTGEYEQYF
size: -
length: 14
D: TRBD1
J: TRBJ2-7
V: TRBV7-8

DNA: TGTGCTAGTGGTTTGGTACGGACAGGGATTGGGGTAGGGCCCCAGCATTTT
CDR3: CASGLVRTGIGVGPQHF
size: -
length: 17
D: TRBD1
J: TRBJ1-5
V: TRBV12-5

DNA: TGCGCCAGCAGCCCCCGAGGGCTTGGATTCGGGGACACTGAAGCTTTCTTT
CDR3: CASSPRGLGFGDTEAFF
size: -
length: 17
D: -
J: TRBJ1-1
V: TRBV4-3

DNA: TGTGCCATCAGTGAGCTAACAGGGACTGAAGCTTTCTTT
CDR3: CAISELTGTEAFF
size: -
length: 13
D: -
J: TRBJ1-1
V: TRBV10-3

DNA: TGTGCCAGCAGCCCCCTGACAGGACATGGCTACACCTTC
CDR3: CASSPLTGHGYTF
size: once
length: 13
D: -
J: TRBJ1-2
V: TRBV3-1/TRBV3-2

DNA: TGTGCCAGCAGTTGGGACAGGGGGTCCAGCTACACCTTC
CDR3: CASSWDRGSSYTF
size: -
length: 13
D: TRBD1
J: TRBJ1-2
V: TRBV6-5

DNA: TGCGCCAGCAGCTCATCGGGAGGCTACAATGAGCAGTTCTTC
CDR3: CASSSSGGYNEQFF
size: -
length: 14
D: TRBD2
J: TRBJ2-1
V: TRBV5-1

DNA: TGTGCCAGCAGCCCGAATCCGGGACACCTTAATGAAAAACTGTTTTTT
CDR3: CASSPNPGHLNEKLFF
size: -
length: 16
D: -
J: TRBJ1-4
V: TRBV5-4

DNA: TGTGCCAGCAGTTTGGGACAGGAGAACACTGAAGCTTTCTTT
CDR3: CASSLGQENTEAFF
size: -
length: 14
D: TRBD1
J: TRBJ1-1
V: TRBV28

DNA: TGTGCCAGCAAAGGCGGGGAAAGTGAGCAGTTCTTC
CDR3: CASKGGESEQFF
size: once
length: 12
D: -
J: TRBJ2-1
V: TRBV9

DNA: TGTGCCAGCAGCCTTCGACCCTTTCGGGACACCGGGGAGCTGTTTTTT
CDR3: CASSLRPFRDTGELFF
size: -
length: 16
D: -
J: TRBJ2-2
V: TRBV13

DNA: TGTGCCAGCAGACAGGACAGTTACGAGCAGTACTTC
CDR3: CASRQDSYEQYF
size: -
length: 12
D: -
J: TRBJ2-7
V: TRBV2

DNA: TGTGCCAGTAGTGACAGGGCCCGGGGGCCCCAGCATTTT
CDR3: CASSDRARGPQHF
size: -
length: 13
D: TRBD1
J: TRBJ1-5
V: TRBV19

DNA: TGTGCCAGCTCACCCCGGGACAGGGGTTTTTCACCCCTCCACTTT
CDR3: CASSPRDRGFSPLHF
size: -
length: 15
D: TRBD1
J: TRBJ1-6
V: TRBV18

DNA: TGCGCCAGCAGCACGACAGGGTTGGAATTGAACACTGAAGCTTTCTTT
CDR3: CASSTTGLELNTEAFF
size: -
length: 16
D: TRBD1
J: TRBJ1-1
V: TRBV5-1

DNA: TGTGCCATCAACAAGGGGTCGGAACCCGGGGAGCTGTTTTTT
CDR3: CAINKGSEPGELFF
size: -
length: 14
D: -
J: TRBJ2-2
V: TRBV10-3

DNA: TGCGCCATCTCTCTGGGGGGGCCTAACACCGGGGAGCTGTTTTTT
CDR3: CAISLGGPNTGELFF
size: once
length: 15
D: -
J: TRBJ2-2
V: TRBV10-2

DNA: TGTGCCAGCAGCTTAGAACTAGCGGGGGTCAATGAGCAGTTCTTC
CDR3: CASSLELAGVNEQFF
size: -
length: 15
D: TRBD2
J: TRBJ2-1
V: TRBV7-9

DNA: TGCGCCAGCAGCTTTCGGACAGGAGGCACAGATACGCAGTATTTT
CDR3: CASSFRTGGTDTQYF
size: -
length: 15
D: TRBD1
J: TRBJ2-3
V: TRBV5-1

DNA: TGCAGTGCTAGTGGGGACAGAGGGAAAAAGTTTTACGAGCAGTACTTC
CDR3: CSASGDRGKKFYEQYF
size: -
length: 16
D: TRBD1
J: TRBJ2-7
V: TRBV20-1

DNA: TGTGCCAGCAGCTTTAGGACAGGGAATCCGGGCACAGATACGCAGTATTTT
CDR3: CASSFRTGNPGTDTQYF
size: -
length: 17
D: TRBD1
J: TRBJ2-3
V: TRBV7-9

DNA: TGTGCCAGCAGTGAAGGGACAGGGAGAGATACGCAGTATTTT
CDR3: CASSEGTGRDTQYF
size: -
length: 14
D: TRBD1
J: TRBJ2-3
V: TRBV6-1

DNA: TGTGCCAGCAGCTTAACTAATTCAGGGGAAGCTTTCTTT
CDR3: CASSLTNSGEAFF
size: -
length: 13
D: -
J: TRBJ1-1
V: TRBV7-3

DNA: TGTGCCAGTACCCCCTATGGCGGGATGAACACTGAAGCTTTCTTT
CDR3: CASTPYGGMNTEAFF
size: -
length: 15
D: -
J: TRBJ1-1
V: TRBV19

DNA: TGTGCCAGCAGCCTCACAGGGTTGTGGACTGAAGCTTTCTTT
CDR3: CASSLTGLWTEAFF
size: -
length: 14
D: -
J: TRBJ1-1
V: TRBV7-2

DNA: TGCGCCAGCAGCTTGGAGTGGGGACAGAACTATGGCTACACCTTC
CDR3: CASSLEWGQNYGYTF
size: -
length: 15
D: TRBD1
J: TRBJ1-2
V: TRBV5-1

DNA: TGTGCCACCAGCAGAGCCTACAGGGACGGCGGGGAGCTGTTTTTT
CDR3: CATSRAYRDGGELFF
size: once
length: 15
D: -
J: TRBJ2-2
V: TRBV15

DNA: TGTGCCAGCAGCTTACACAGGGGGAACACTGAAGCTTTCTTT
CDR3: CASSLHRGNTEAFF
size: -
length: 14
D: TRBD1
J: TRBJ1-1
V: TRBV7-2

DNA: TGTGCCAGCAGTTATGACCGGAGAGCTCTCTATGGCTACACCTTC
CDR3: CASSYDRRALYGYTF
size: few
length: 15
D: -
J: TRBJ1-2
V: TRBV6-5

DNA: TGTGCCAGCAGCCCCCGCGATGGCTACACCTTC
CDR3: CASSPRDGYTF
size: -
length: 11
D: -
J: TRBJ1-2
V: TRBV7-2

DNA: TGTGCCAGCAGTGACCCACAGGGGTCTGAGCAGTTCTTC
CDR3: CASSDPQGSEQFF
size: -
length: 13
D: TRBD1
J: TRBJ2-1
V: TRBV6-4

DNA: TGTGCCAGCAGCTTTTTGCAGGGTTCCTATGGCTACACCTTC
CDR3: CASSFLQGSYGYTF
size: -
length: 14
D: -
J: TRBJ1-2
V: TRBV5-5

DNA: TGTGCCAGCAGCACGCCGGGACTAGCGGGAGGGGAGCAGTACTTC
CDR3: CASSTPGLAGGEQYF
size: -
length: 15
D: TRBD2
J: TRBJ2-7
V: TRBV7-9

DNA: TGTGCCACCAGCAGTGGGAGGGGTGGTGGAAACACCATATATTTT
CDR3: CATSSGRGGGNTIYF
size: -
length: 15
D: -
J: TRBJ1-3
V: TRBV15

DNA: TGCAGCGCAACCGGGGACAGGGGGAACAGAGAGCAGTACTTC
CDR3: CSATGDRGNREQYF
size: -
length: 14
D: TRBD1
J: TRBJ2-7
V: TRBV29-1

DNA: TGCAGCGTTGAGGACAGGGGGAACACCGGGGAGCTGTTTTTT
CDR3: CSVEDRGNTGELFF
size: -
length: 14
D: TRBD1
J: TRBJ2-2
V: TRBV29-1

DNA: TGTGCCAGCAGTGACTTGGGGACGCGGGGGGACTATGGCTACACCTTC
CDR3: CASSDLGTRGDYGYTF
size: -
length: 16
D: -
J: TRBJ1-2
V: TRBV2

DNA: TGCGCCAGCAGCTGGGACAGGGGGAGCTCCTACGAGCAGTACTTC
CDR3: CASSWDRGSSYEQYF
size: few
length: 15
D: TRBD1
J: TRBJ2-7
V: TRBV5-1

DNA: TGTGCCAGCAGCTTCAGGGACAGGACCTACGAGCAGTACTTC
CDR3: CASSFRDRTYEQYF
size: -
length: 14
D: TRBD1
J: TRBJ2-7
V: TRBV5-5

DNA: TGCGCCAGCAGCCAAGTCGCTAGCGGGGGGGCAGATACGCAGTATTTT
CDR3: CASSQVASGGADTQYF
size: -
length: 16
D: TRBD2
J: TRBJ2-3
V: TRBV4-1

DNA: TGTGCCAGCAGCTGGGAGCAGTTACTCCAAGAGACCCAGTACTTC
CDR3: CASSWEQLLQETQYF
size: -
length: 15
D: -
J: TRBJ2-5
V: TRBV7-9

DNA: TGTGCCGCGAAAACAGGGGGCATGAACACTGAAGCTTTCTTT
CDR3: CAAKTGGMNTEAFF
size: -
length: 14
D: TRBD1
J: TRBJ1-1
V: TRBV10-3

DNA: TGCGCCAGCAGCTTCTACAACACCGGGGAGCTGTTTTTT
CDR3: CASSFYNTGELFF
size: -
length: 13
D: -
J: TRBJ2-2
V: TRBV5-1

DNA: TGTGCCACCTCGGAGGGGGCAGGGGAGCAGTTCTTC
CDR3: CATSEGAGEQFF
size: -
length: 12
D: -
J: TRBJ2-1
V: TRBV24-1

DNA: TGTGCCAGTAGTATCCCTGGACGGGGATCCAACTATGGCTACACCTTC
CDR3: CASSIPGRGSNYGYTF
size: -
length: 16
D: -
J: TRBJ1-2
V: TRBV19

DNA: TGCGCCAGCAGTTTCGGACAGGTGACGGCCACTGAAGCTTTCTTT
CDR3: CASSFGQVTATEAFF
size: -
length: 15
D: TRBD1
J: TRBJ1-1
V: TRBV5-1

DNA: TGTGCCAGCAGCCGATGGGGAGCGGGGGGGCAAGCACCCCAAAACATTCAGTACTTC
CDR3: CASSRWGAGGQAPQNIQYF
size: -
length: 19
D: TRBD2
J: TRBJ2-4
V: TRBV9

DNA: TGTGCCTGGAGTGGACTAGCGGGGGGGCGACACTCCTACGAGCAGTACTTC
CDR3: CAWSGLAGGRHSYEQYF
size: -
length: 17
D: TRBD2
J: TRBJ2-7
V: TRBV30

DNA: TGCGCCAGCAGCCAACAGGGGGGCCGCCTCAATGAGCAGTTCTTC
CDR3: CASSQQGGRLNEQFF
size: -
length: 15
D: -
J: TRBJ2-1
V: TRBV4-1

DNA: TGTGCCAGCAGCTTGGGGCAGGTTAACTATGGCTACACCTTC
CDR3: CASSLGQVNYGYTF
size: -
length: 14
D: -
J: TRBJ1-2
V: TRBV5-8

DNA: TGTGCCAGCAGCTTGGTACAGGGGTTCTCCTACGAGCAGTACTTC
CDR3: CASSLVQGFSYEQYF
size: -
length: 15
D: TRBD1
J: TRBJ2-7
V: TRBV7-2

DNA: TGTGCCACCAGCCCTGGCGGGAGGGGAGACCAGCCCCAGCATTTT
CDR3: CATSPGGRGDQPQHF
size: -
length: 15
D: -
J: TRBJ1-5
V: TRBV24-1

DNA: TGTGCCAGCAGTGAGCAGGGGACCTTTTACGAGCAGTACTTC
CDR3: CASSEQGTFYEQYF
size: -
length: 14
D: -
J: TRBJ2-7
V: TRBV2

DNA: TGTGCCAGCAGTTATTTCGCGGGTAGTAGCAATCAGCCCCAGCATTTT
CDR3: CASSYFAGSSNQPQHF
size: -
length: 16
D: -
J: TRBJ1-5
V: TRBV6-2/TRBV6-3

DNA: TGTGCCAGCAGCTTATTCGACTCGGAGCAGTTCTTC
CDR3: CASSLFDSEQFF
size: -
length: 12
D: -
J: TRBJ2-1
V: TRBV7-2

DNA: TGTGCCGGTCTGGGACAGGGGCTCTTCCACGAGCAGTACTTC
CDR3: CAGLGQGLFHEQYF
size: -
length: 14
D: TRBD1
J: TRBJ2-7
V: TRBV6-5

DNA: TGCGCCAGCAGCCAAGACCTCCCCTTCTCAACTAATGAAAAACTGTTTTTT
CDR3: CASSQDLPFSTNEKLFF
size: -
length: 17
D: -
J: TRBJ1-4
V: TRBV4-3